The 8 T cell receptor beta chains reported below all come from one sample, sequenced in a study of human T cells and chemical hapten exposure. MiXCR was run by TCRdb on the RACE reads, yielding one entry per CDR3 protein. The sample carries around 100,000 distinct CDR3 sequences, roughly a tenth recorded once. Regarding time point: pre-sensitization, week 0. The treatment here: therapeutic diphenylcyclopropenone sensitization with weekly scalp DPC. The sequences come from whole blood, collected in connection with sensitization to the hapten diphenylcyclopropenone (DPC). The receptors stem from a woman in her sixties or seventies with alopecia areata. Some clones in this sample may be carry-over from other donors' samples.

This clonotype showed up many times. CDR3 region: CASSPPQPSGAFF. CDR3 bases: TGTGCCAGCTCACCGCCACAACCTTCGGGAGCTTTCTTT. The rearrangement links TRBV18 to TRBJ1-1; D not resolved. This CDR3 region has 13 residues. Per germline, CDR1 KGHSH and CDR2 LQKENI. Trimming took off 3 bases at V and 10 bases at J, with 15 bases between the two ends. Full variable domain (missing parts from reference TRBV18 and TRBJ1-1): NAGVMQNPRHLVRRRGQEARLRCSPMKGHSHVYWYRQLPEEGLKFMVYLQKENIIDESGMPKERFSAEFPKEGPSILRIQQVVRGDSAAYFCASSPPQPSGAFFGQGTRLTVV.

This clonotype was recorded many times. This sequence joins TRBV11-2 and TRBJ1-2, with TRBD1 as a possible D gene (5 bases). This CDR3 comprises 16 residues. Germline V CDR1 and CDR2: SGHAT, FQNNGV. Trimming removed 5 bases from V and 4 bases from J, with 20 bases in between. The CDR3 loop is CASSRALGGGGYGYTF. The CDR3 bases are TGTGCCAGCAGCCGCGCCCTTGGGGGTGGTGGCTATGGCTACACCTTC.

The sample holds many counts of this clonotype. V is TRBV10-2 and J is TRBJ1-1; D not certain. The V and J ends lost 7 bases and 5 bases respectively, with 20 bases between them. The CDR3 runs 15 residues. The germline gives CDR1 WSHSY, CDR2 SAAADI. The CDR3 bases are TGCGCCAGCATTTGGGGAAACATTGATGGTACTGAAGCTTTCTTT. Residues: CASIWGNIDGTEAFF.

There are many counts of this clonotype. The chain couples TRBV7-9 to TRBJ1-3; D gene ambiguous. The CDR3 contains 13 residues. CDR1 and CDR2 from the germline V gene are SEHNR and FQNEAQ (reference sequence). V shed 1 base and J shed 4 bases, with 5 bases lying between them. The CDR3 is CASSLVGGNTIYF. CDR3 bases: TGTGCCAGCAGCTTAGTCGGGGGAAACACCATATATTTT. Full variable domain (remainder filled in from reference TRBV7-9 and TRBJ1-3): DTGVSQNPRHKITKRGQNVTFRCDPISEHNRLYWYRQTLGQGPEFLTYFQNEAQLEKSRLLSDRFSAERPKGSFSTLEIQRTEQGDSAMYLCASSLVGGNTIYFGEGSWLTVV.

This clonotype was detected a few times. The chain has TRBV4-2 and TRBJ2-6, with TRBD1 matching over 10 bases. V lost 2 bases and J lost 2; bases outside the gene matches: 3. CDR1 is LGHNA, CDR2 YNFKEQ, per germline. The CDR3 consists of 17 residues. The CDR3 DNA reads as TGTGCCAGCAGCCAACAGACAGGGGGCACTGGGGCCAACGTCCTGACTTTC. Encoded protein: CASSQQTGGTGANVLTF.

CDR3 loop: CASSSGTPAEAFF. The CDR3, as DNA: TGTGCCAGCAGTTCCGGGACGCCCGCGGAGGCTTTCTTT. J is TRBJ1-1 and V is TRBV12-3 or TRBV12-4, with D maybe TRBD1 (5 bases). The germline V and J ends were trimmed by 4 bases and 11 bases, with 17 bases remaining between them. This CDR3 is 13 amino acids long.

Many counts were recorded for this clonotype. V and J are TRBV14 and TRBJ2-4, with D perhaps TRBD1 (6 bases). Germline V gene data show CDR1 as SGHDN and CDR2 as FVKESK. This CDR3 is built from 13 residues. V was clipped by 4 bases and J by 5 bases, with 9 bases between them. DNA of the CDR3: TGTGCCAGCAGCCCCAAGGGGGAAAACATTCAGTACTTC. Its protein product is CASSPKGENIQYF.

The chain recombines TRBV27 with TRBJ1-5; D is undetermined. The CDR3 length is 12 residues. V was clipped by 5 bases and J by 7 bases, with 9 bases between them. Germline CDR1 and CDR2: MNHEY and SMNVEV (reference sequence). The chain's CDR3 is CASSHDNQPQHF. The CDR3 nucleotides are TGTGCCAGCAGTCACGACAACCAGCCCCAGCATTTT.